This entry concerns a single T cell receptor beta chain. What it binds is unknown. This entry belongs to a study of shared clonotypes between healthy human individuals. This CDR3 region has 18 residues. Germline V gene sequence: CDR1 SGHRS, CDR2 YFSETQ. V was clipped by 3 bases and J by 0 bases; unmatched bases: 12. The data were produced by immunoSEQ multiplex PCR, yet TCRdb's version contains in-frame clones alone and is incomplete. The sample includes under 1,100,000 clones, about 75% of them seen just once. Overall study findings and caveats: It was the few donors that limited the genetic and exposure-history diversity represented. Tissue TCR repertoires likely differ from these blood-only repertoires.

This rearrangement joins TRBV5-1 to TRBJ2-7; 10 bases are a match to TRBD2. Sequencing input: memory CD4+ T cells sorted from blood. Subset specified: CD45RA-negative fraction. The sequence derives from a young man in good health. The DNA of the CDR3 is TGCGCCAGCAGCTCGGACAGGCCCGGGACTAGCGTCTCCTACGAGCAGTACTTC. Protein: CASSSDRPGTSVSYEQYF.